This T cell receptor beta chain is from a study of cytomegalovirus exposure and HLA in healthy donors (dated by TCRdb to the late 2010s). Background on the whole study: According to a later analysis, one platform produced both the 120 validation repertoires and the approximately 670 repertoires of the first cohort. In addition to the first cohort of approximately 670 subjects, a separate validation cohort of over 90 different subjects was used. The study aimed to test whether signatures of past pathogen exposure could be identified by cataloging public T cell receptors. High-throughput TCR immunosequencing, statistical association of individual TCRs with disease status, and machine learning were combined to predict cytomegalovirus infection status. The study at large found these results: Subsequent analysis determined that TCRs grouped into clusters in the first cohort also showed a tendency toward co-occurrence across the 120 or so validation repertoires, and 90% to 95% of cluster scores exceeded 0. In vitro tests confirmed that a few of the cytomegalovirus-associated TCR beta chains recognize cytomegalovirus antigens. All 120 or so repertoires were used to score co-occurrence in the validation cohort in a later analysis, because that analysis had no HLA typing for the cohort. The authors suggested that the approach could potentially be generalized to other disease states and immunological phenotypes. Most TCR sequences were seen in very few donors, while some public TCRs were found in many individuals. In the study, 150 to 200 TCR beta chains were listed as associated with cytomegalovirus. Cytomegalovirus status was reported to be diagnosed by the classifier with high specificity and sensitivity in both the original and validation cohorts.

Donors formed part of the validation cohort, which comprised 120 subjects and was distinct from the first cohort of several hundred subjects. From its cysteine to its phenylalanine, the CDR3 spans 16 amino acids. CDR3 DNA is the only sequence kept; it has 48 bases, read in frame from the first base. Trimming takes 5 bases off V and 1 base off J; junction bases not matched to a gene: 7. CDR1 and CDR2 are read off the germline V gene as SGHTA and FQGNSA. This clone showed up just once. This clone's antigen is unknown. No much larger clonotype is one base removed from it; base qualities were not supplied. Libraries were prepared through the immunoSEQ multiplex PCR assay. Per the authors' processing: A statistical classification framework was built to diagnose cytomegalovirus status from the catalog of TCR beta chain sequences. As stored in TCRdb, this immuneACCESS dataset retains in-frame rearrangements with V and J assigned. A fraction of the clones does not appear; measured against another copy, unresolved V genes explain less than half of the discrepancy, and the remainder lacks a known reason. Clone size and the V and J calls come from that table; the DNA yielded D and trimming. The sample contains approximately 76,000 clones, 94% of them found a single time. The ten largest clones represent 2.5% to 4% of the sample.

The sequencing sample was made of PBMCs. The rearrangement joined TRBV7-2 to TRBJ1-3, with 8 central nucleotides matching TRBD1. This TCR derives from a woman between 18 and 30 years old in good health and CMV-seropositive. The CDR3 reads CASSTDRVRSGNTIYF. The nucleotide sequence reads as follows: TGTGCCAGCAGCACGGACAGGGTTAGGTCTGGAAACACCATATATTTT.